The 27 T cell receptor beta chains presented below share a single source sample, sequenced in a study of blood T cell repertoires in COVID-19. Sequencing was performed with immunoSEQ multiplex PCR; in TCRdb, only in-frame clones are kept and a portion is missing. The sample has a few hundred thousand clones, 86% seen once; the top ten hold roughly a tenth. The sequenced sample was PBMCs or T cells enriched from blood (not recorded which). Receptors were obtained from a woman younger than 30 who had recovered from COVID-19.

The chain links TRBV10-3 to TRBJ2-3; maybe TRBD2 (6 bases). Between the trimmed V and J ends, which lost 3 bases and 2 bases, there was a span of 15 bases. The CDR3 covers 16 residues. Germline lookup yields CDR1 ENHRY and CDR2 SYGVKD. The DNA of the CDR3 is TGTGCCATCAGTGAAATCGGGACTGCAAACACAGATACGCAGTATTTT. Translation gives CAISEIGTANTDTQYF.

The rearrangement links TRBV5-1 to TRBJ2-5; 8 bases align to TRBD1. J gave up 5 bases and V 4 bases, and 4 bases lay outside the gene matches. The CDR3 sequence is 13 residues long. Germline lookup yields CDR1 SGHRS and CDR2 YFSETQ. CDR3 DNA: TGCGCCAGCAGCCCCCGGACAGGGGAGACCCAGTACTTC. Protein sequence: CASSPRTGETQYF.

V is TRBV28 and J is TRBJ1-2; D gene unclear. CDR1 is MDHEN and CDR2 is SYDVKM in the germline V gene. The CDR3 contains 14 residues. Between the trimmed V and J ends, which lost 3 bases and 1 base, there was a span of 9 bases. DNA of the CDR3: TGTGCCAGCAGTTTGGCCAGGAATAACTATGGCTACACCTTC. Translating it yields CASSLARNNYGYTF.

The chain combines TRBV27 with TRBJ2-2; D ambiguous. The CDR3 runs 13 residues. Germline-derived CDR1 and CDR2 are MNHEY and SMNVEV (reference sequence). With 4 bases removed from V and 6 bases from J, the gap between germline ends came to 9 bases. The CDR3 DNA is TGTGCCAGCAGTTATCCGAGGCCCGGGGAGCTGTTTTTT. Amino acid sequence: CASSYPRPGELFF.

V is TRBV2 and J is TRBJ1-5; D is perhaps TRBD1 (5 bases). In germline, CDR1 is SNHLY, CDR2 FYNNEI. Trimming shortened V by 3 bases and J by 7 bases, and 10 bases separated the two germline ends. The CDR3 consists of 13 residues. The CDR3 protein is CASSDGGGQPQHF. CDR3 DNA: TGTGCCAGCAGTGATGGGGGAGGGCAGCCCCAGCATTTT.

The rearrangement links TRBV5-4 to TRBJ2-3; D ambiguous. The CDR3 is made up of 13 amino acids. Deletions cut 4 bases from V and 0 bases from J, with 6 bases between. The germline V gene has CDR1 SGHNT and CDR2 YYREEE (reference sequence). CDR3: CASSTPSTDTQYF. CDR3 DNA: TGTGCCAGCAGCACACCTAGCACAGATACGCAGTATTTT.

This clone was found once. The CDR3 loop is CASSEGGRGYTDTQYF. The CDR3 DNA reads as TGTGCCAGCAGTGAGGGAGGGAGGGGGTACACAGATACGCAGTATTTT. J is TRBJ2-3 and V is TRBV25-1, with D maybe TRBD2 (7 bases). Trimming removed 3 bases from V and 2 bases from J, with 15 bases in between. The CDR3 is 16 residues long. The germline gives CDR1 MGHDK, CDR2 SYGVNS.

The V call is TRBV30, the J call TRBJ1-2, with D perhaps matching TRBD1 (6 bases). The CDR3 loop spans 12 amino acids. Deletions cut 3 bases from V and 8 bases from J, with 13 bases between. CDR1 is GTSNPN, CDR2 SVGIG, per germline (reference sequence). The CDR3 spells CAWSVQGIGYTF. CDR3 nucleotide sequence: TGTGCCTGGAGCGTACAGGGAATCGGCTACACCTTC. The variable domain in full, completed from reference TRBV30 and TRBJ1-2, reads SQTIHQWPATLVQPVGSPLSLECTVEGTSNPNLYWYRQAAGRGLQLLFYSVGIGQISSEVPQNLSASRPQDRQFILSSKKLLLSDSGFYLCAWSVQGIGYTFGSGTRLTVV.

The chain couples TRBV5-1 to TRBJ1-1; 9 nucleotides line up with TRBD1. The CDR3 length is 17 residues. CDR1 and CDR2 from the germline V gene are SGHRS and YFSETQ. V gave up 3 bases and J gave up 4 bases; unmatched junction bases: 13. Here the CDR3 DNA reads TGCGCCAGCAGCTCGGGGACAGGGTTCCGGGTGATCACTGAAGCTTTCTTT. Residues: CASSSGTGFRVITEAFF.

This chain links TRBV2 with TRBJ1-5; 7 bases are shared with TRBD1. This CDR3 is built from 15 residues. The germline V gene has CDR1 SNHLY and CDR2 FYNNEI. J lost 2 bases, V lost 4 bases, and 5 bases had no gene match. CDR3 coding DNA: TGTGCCAGCAGTGTGGAGCAGGGGGGCAATCAGCCCCAGCATTTT. Protein product: CASSVEQGGNQPQHF.

V and J are TRBV18 and TRBJ2-1; 10 positions match TRBD2. The V segment lost 3 bases and the J segment 2 bases; nucleotides outside the gene matches: 4. The CDR3 sequence is 16 residues long. Germline assignment: CDR1 KGHSH and CDR2 LQKENI. The CDR3 region is CASSPPSGGAYNEQFF. Written as DNA, the CDR3 is TGTGCCAGCTCACCCCCGAGCGGGGGGGCCTACAATGAGCAGTTCTTC. Looking up the rest from reference TRBV18 and TRBJ2-1 gives the full variable domain: NAGVMQNPRHLVRRRGQEARLRCSPMKGHSHVYWYRQLPEEGLKFMVYLQKENIIDESGMPKERFSAEFPKEGPSILRIQQVVRGDSAAYFCASSPPSGGAYNEQFFGPGTRLTVL.

CDR3 residues: CASSTSTGVYGYTF. The CDR3 bases are TGTGCCAGCAGTACGTCCACTGGTGTCTATGGCTACACCTTC. The V gene is TRBV6-5, the J gene TRBJ1-2; D is unresolved. The V gene's germline CDR1 is MNHEY and CDR2 SVGAGI. Trimming left V 5 bases short and J 4 bases short, with 14 bases between. The CDR3 totals 14 residues.

This clone was seen ten or more times. The V and J genes are TRBV7-3 and TRBJ2-2; 10 positions agree with TRBD1. Germline CDR1 SGHTA, CDR2 FQGTGA. V lost 4 bases, J lost 6 bases, and 5 bases stayed unmatched. This CDR3 spans 15 amino acids. This CDR3 is CASSSSGQGAGELFF. The CDR3 DNA is TGTGCCAGCAGCTCCTCCGGACAGGGGGCCGGGGAGCTGTTTTTT.

V is TRBV4-1 and J is TRBJ1-5; D gene ambiguous. The V gene's germline CDR1 is MGHRA and CDR2 YSYEKL. The CDR3 is made up of 16 amino acids. V was cut by 0 bases and J by 6 bases, with 15 bases left in between. This CDR3 reads CASSQDARLGGQPQHF. The CDR3 DNA follows: TGCGCCAGCAGCCAAGATGCAAGGCTTGGAGGTCAGCCCCAGCATTTT.

This chain joins TRBV18 and TRBJ1-1; possible D gene TRBD1, 6 bases. Looked up from germline, CDR1 is KGHSH and CDR2 is LQKENI. V was clipped by 4 bases and J by 1 base, with 19 bases between them. There are 17 residues in the CDR3. The CDR3 sequence is CASSLNRAPEGNTEAFF. DNA of the CDR3: TGTGCCAGCTCACTAAACAGGGCACCGGAAGGGAACACTGAAGCTTTCTTT.

The genes are TRBV24-1 and TRBJ1-2; a possible D gene is TRBD1 (6 bases). This CDR3 region has 14 residues. V lost 4 bases and J lost 5, with 13 bases in between. Per the germline V gene, CDR1 is KGHDR and CDR2 is SFDVKD. CDR3 loop: CATSDNDRFYGYTF. The DNA for the CDR3 is TGTGCCACCAGTGACAACGACAGGTTTTATGGCTACACCTTC.

The chain carries TRBV19 and TRBJ1-2, with D uncertain. V was clipped by 5 bases and J by 0 bases, with 10 bases between them. Germline V gene sequence: CDR1 LNHDA, CDR2 SQIVND (reference sequence). CDR3 length: 14 residues. As DNA, the CDR3 is TGTGCCAGTAGTGAGCAGGAATCTAACTATGGCTACACCTTC. Amino acid sequence: CASSEQESNYGYTF.

The chain employs TRBV7-9 and TRBJ1-1; 7 bases are shared with TRBD1. CDR3 length: 16 residues. Losses at the gene ends were 5 bases for V and 3 bases for J; bases not matched to a gene: 12. The germline V gene has CDR1 SEHNR and CDR2 FQNEAQ (reference sequence). CDR3 sequence reads: CASSPSDRVADTEAFF. The CDR3 DNA reads as TGTGCCAGCAGCCCCAGTGACAGGGTCGCGGACACTGAAGCTTTCTTT.

The chain employs TRBV13 and TRBJ1-1; possible D gene TRBD1, 5 bases. V was shortened by 2 bases and J by 5 bases, with 9 bases between the two germline ends. This CDR3 spans 13 amino acids. CDR1 PRHDT and CDR2 FYEKMQ come from the germline V gene (reference sequence). The DNA of the CDR3 is TGTGCCAGCAGCTTACGGGGGGAAACTGAAGCTTTCTTT. It codes for CASSLRGETEAFF.

The gene calls are TRBV24-1 and TRBJ2-5; 15 bases match TRBD2. The CDR3 contains 16 residues. From germline, CDR1 is KGHDR and CDR2 SFDVKD. With V trimmed by 3 bases and J by 5 bases, 3 bases remained unmatched. The CDR3 DNA sequence: TGTGCCACCAGTGATCCGGGACTAGCGGGAGGTGAGACCCAGTACTTC. Translated: CATSDPGLAGGETQYF.

The chain has TRBV28 and TRBJ1-1, with D perhaps TRBD1 (5 bases). Deletions cut 3 bases from V and 5 bases from J, with 13 bases between. Germline V gene sequence: CDR1 MDHEN, CDR2 SYDVKM. This CDR3 is 14 amino acids long. CDR3 sequence reads: CASSFGGAGTEAFF. CDR3 coding DNA: TGTGCCAGCAGTTTCGGAGGGGCCGGGACTGAAGCTTTCTTT.

The V call is TRBV5-6, the J call TRBJ1-2, with TRBD1 as a possible D gene (5 bases). CDR3 size: 14 residues. V lost 4 bases to trimming and J lost 3 bases, with 13 bases between them. Germline loops: CDR1 SGHDT, CDR2 YYEEEE. CDR3 residues: CASSPQGNHYGYTF. DNA of the CDR3: TGTGCCAGCAGCCCCCAGGGTAACCACTATGGCTACACCTTC. The full variable domain, completed using reference TRBV5-6 and TRBJ1-2, is DAGVTQSPTHLIKTRGQQVTLRCSPKSGHDTVSWYQQALGQGPQFIFQYYEEEERQRGNFPDRFSGHQFPNYSSELNVNALLLGDSALYLCASSPQGNHYGYTFGSGTRLTVV.

The count of this clone is one. The chain uses TRBV30 and TRBJ1-4; a weak D match, TRBD1 (6 bases). Deletions cut 0 bases from V and 7 bases from J, with 12 bases between. Per the germline V gene, CDR1 is GTSNPN and CDR2 is SVGIG (reference sequence). The CDR3 spans 14 residues. CDR3 amino acids: CAWSVLQGSEKLFF. CDR3 DNA: TGTGCCTGGAGTGTACTACAGGGCAGTGAAAAACTGTTTTTT. The variable domain in full, completed from reference TRBV30 and TRBJ1-4, reads SQTIHQWPATLVQPVGSPLSLECTVEGTSNPNLYWYRQAAGRGLQLLFYSVGIGQISSEVPQNLSASRPQDRQFILSSKKLLLSDSGFYLCAWSVLQGSEKLFFGSGTQLSVL.

The rearrangement joins TRBV9 to TRBJ2-2; 8 bases match TRBD1. Losses at the gene ends were 5 bases for V and 1 base for J; bases not matched to a gene: 1. The germline V gene has CDR1 SGDLS and CDR2 YYNGEE. The CDR3 contains 14 residues. CDR3 bases: TGTGCCAGCAGGGGGACAGGGAACACCGGGGAGCTGTTTTTT. It encodes CASRGTGNTGELFF.

The V and J genes are TRBV24-1 and TRBJ2-1; D is unresolved. Germline V gene lookup returns CDR1 KGHDR and CDR2 SFDVKD. CDR3 length: 13 amino acids. V gave up 2 bases and J gave up 4 bases, with 5 bases separating them. In nucleotides, the CDR3 is TGTGCCACCAGTGATTCCCATTACAATGAGCAGTTCTTC. Its protein is CATSDSHYNEQFF.

This rearrangement joins TRBV4-1 to TRBJ2-7; TRBD1 aligns across 8 bases. V shed 4 bases and J 4 bases; nucleotides not matched to a gene: 9. This CDR3 contains 15 residues. In germline, CDR1 is MGHRA, CDR2 YSYEKL. CDR3 nucleotide sequence: TGCGCCAGCAGCCGCACGCCTCAGGGGGCGTACGAGCAGTACTTC. It encodes CASSRTPQGAYEQYF.

The rearrangement uses TRBV5-1 and TRBJ1-2; possible D gene TRBD1, 6 bases. Germline V gives CDR1 SGHRS, CDR2 YFSETQ. The CDR3 sequence is 13 residues long. Deletions cut 0 bases from V and 7 bases from J, with 10 bases between. The CDR3 spells CASSLDRVGGYTF. CDR3 in DNA: TGCGCCAGCAGCTTGGACAGGGTTGGTGGCTACACCTTC.